This record looks at one TCR beta chain sequence and its context. Generated by immunoSEQ multiplex PCR, the TCRdb table keeps only in-frame clones and is missing some. Seen here are 89,000 or so clones, about 85% observed once, and the top ten hold 9.5% to 15%. These data are taken from a study of blood T cell repertoires in COVID-19. The sequenced material came from peripheral blood. The clonotype was recovered from a human donor in a cohort sampled during active COVID-19.

As DNA, the CDR3 is TGTGCCAGCAGCTTAGACGTAGCGGGGGGCACAGATACGCAGTATTTT. Its translation: CASSLDVAGGTDTQYF. J is TRBJ2-3 and V is TRBV7-9; 9 nucleotides agree with TRBD2. The CDR3 covers 16 residues. With 1 base clipped from V and 1 base from J, the junction kept 3 bases outside the gene matches. CDR1 and CDR2 (germline): SEHNR, FQNEAQ (reference sequence).